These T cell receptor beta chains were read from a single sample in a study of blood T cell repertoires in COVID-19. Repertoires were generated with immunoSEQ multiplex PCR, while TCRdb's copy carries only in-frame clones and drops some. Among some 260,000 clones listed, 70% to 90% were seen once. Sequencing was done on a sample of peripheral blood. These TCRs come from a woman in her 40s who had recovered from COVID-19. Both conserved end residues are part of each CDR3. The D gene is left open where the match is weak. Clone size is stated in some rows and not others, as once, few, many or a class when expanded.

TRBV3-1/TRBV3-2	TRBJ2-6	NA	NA	CASSQESVPPGANVLTF	TGTGCCAGCAGCCAAGAGAGCGTACCTCCGGGGGCCAACGTCCTGACTTTC
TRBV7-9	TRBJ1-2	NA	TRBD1	CASSLQGAQDYGYTF	TGTGCCAGCAGCCTCCAGGGGGCGCAGGACTATGGCTACACCTTC
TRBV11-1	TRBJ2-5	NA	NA	CASSLDRGAWETQYF	TGTGCCAGCAGCTTAGATCGGGGGGCTTGGGAGACCCAGTACTTC
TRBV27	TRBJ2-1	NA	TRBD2	CASSLGLAGGWNEQFF	TGTGCCAGCAGTTTAGGACTAGCGGGGGGTTGGAATGAGCAGTTCTTC
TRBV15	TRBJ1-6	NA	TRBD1	CATSRDSFGTAYNSPLHF	TGTGCCACCAGCAGAGATAGCTTCGGGACAGCTTATAATTCACCCCTCCACTTT
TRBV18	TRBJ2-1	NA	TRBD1	CASSPGQGRSDEQFF	TGTGCCAGCTCACCGGGACAGGGGAGGTCCGATGAGCAGTTCTTC
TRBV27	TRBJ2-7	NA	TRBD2	CASRPGLAGYEQYF	TGTGCCAGCAGACCGGGACTAGCGGGCTACGAGCAGTACTTC
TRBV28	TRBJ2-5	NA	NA	CASSFQGLETQYF	TGTGCCAGCAGTTTTCAGGGATTGGAGACCCAGTACTTC
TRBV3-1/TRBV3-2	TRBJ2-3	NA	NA	CASSQELRQDTDTQYF	TGTGCCAGCAGCCAAGAACTCCGACAAGACACAGATACGCAGTATTTT
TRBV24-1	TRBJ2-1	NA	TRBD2	CATSFGLEDEQFF	TGTGCCACCAGCTTTGGACTAGAAGATGAGCAGTTCTTC
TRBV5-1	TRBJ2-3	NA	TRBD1	CASSLGGTVTDTQYF	TGCGCCAGCAGCTTGGGTGGGACAGTCACAGATACGCAGTATTTT
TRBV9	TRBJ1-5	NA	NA	CASSVGTAFNQPQHF	TGTGCCAGCAGCGTAGGGACAGCCTTCAATCAGCCCCAGCATTTT
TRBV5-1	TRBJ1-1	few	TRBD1	CASSLGGTGGEVEAFF	TGCGCCAGCAGCTTGGGCGGCACAGGGGGCGAGGTTGAAGCTTTCTTT
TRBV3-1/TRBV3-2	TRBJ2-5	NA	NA	CASSLRSVETQYF	TGTGCCAGCAGCCTGCGCAGCGTGGAGACCCAGTACTTC
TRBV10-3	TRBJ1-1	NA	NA	CAISVRQGDTEAFF	TGTGCCATCAGTGTCAGGCAGGGCGACACTGAAGCTTTCTTT
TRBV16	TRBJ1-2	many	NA	CASSLGERLYGYTF	TGTGCCAGCAGCCTAGGGGAAAGGCTCTATGGCTACACCTTC
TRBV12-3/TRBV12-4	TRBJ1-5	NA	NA	CASRGSNQPQHF	TGTGCCAGCAGGGGCAGCAATCAGCCCCAGCATTTT
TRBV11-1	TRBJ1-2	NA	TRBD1	CASSLDRSYGYTF	TGTGCCAGCAGCCTGGACAGGAGCTATGGCTACACCTTC
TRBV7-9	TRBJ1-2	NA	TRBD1	CASSWDRGQDGYTF	TGTGCCAGCAGCTGGGACAGGGGGCAAGATGGCTACACCTTC
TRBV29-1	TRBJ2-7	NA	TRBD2	CSVSAGLAYEQYF	TGCAGCGTCTCAGCGGGGTTAGCCTACGAGCAGTACTTC
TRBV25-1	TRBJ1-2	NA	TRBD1	CASSEDLGTGVRGYGYTF	TGTGCCAGCAGTGAAGACCTCGGGACAGGGGTACGGGGCTATGGCTACACCTTC
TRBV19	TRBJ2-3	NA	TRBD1	CASDVTGTGTTDTQYF	TGTGCCAGCGATGTCACCGGGACAGGGACGACGGATACGCAGTATTTT
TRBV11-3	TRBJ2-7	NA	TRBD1	CASSSTGTAYEQYF	TGTGCCAGCAGCTCAACCGGGACAGCCTACGAGCAGTACTTC
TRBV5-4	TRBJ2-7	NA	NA	CASSSRDSYEQYF	TGTGCCAGCAGCTCCAGGGACTCCTACGAGCAGTACTTC
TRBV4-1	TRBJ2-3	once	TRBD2	CASSQEAGTSTDTQYF	TGCGCCAGCAGCCAAGAAGCGGGAACTAGCACAGATACGCAGTATTTT
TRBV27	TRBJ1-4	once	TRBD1	CASSFDRDEKLFF	TGTGCCAGCAGTTTTGACAGGGATGAGAAACTGTTTTTT
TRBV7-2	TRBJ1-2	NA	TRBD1	CASSFDSTGGQGYTF	TGTGCCAGCAGCTTTGATAGTACCGGGGGACAGGGCTACACCTTC
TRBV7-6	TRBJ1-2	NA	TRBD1	CASSLSTGGGYGYTF	TGTGCCAGCAGCTTATCAACAGGGGGCGGATATGGCTACACCTTC
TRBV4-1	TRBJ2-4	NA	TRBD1	CASSHFLLQGAAKNIQYF	TGCGCCAGCAGCCACTTCTTATTACAGGGGGCGGCCAAAAACATTCAGTACTTC
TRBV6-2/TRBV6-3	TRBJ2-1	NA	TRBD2	CASSYSRGGVNSYNEQFF	TGTGCCAGCAGTTACTCTCGGGGGGGAGTGAACTCCTACAATGAGCAGTTCTTC
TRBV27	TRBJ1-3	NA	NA	CASSPRGAGNTIYF	TGTGCCAGCAGTCCCCGGGGGGCCGGAAACACCATATATTTT
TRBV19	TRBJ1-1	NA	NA	CASSERTLNTEAFF	TGTGCCAGTAGTGAAAGGACTTTGAACACTGAAGCTTTCTTT
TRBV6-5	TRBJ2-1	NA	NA	CASTGKGGLANEQFF	TGTGCCAGCACCGGAAAGGGGGGGCTGGCTAATGAGCAGTTCTTC
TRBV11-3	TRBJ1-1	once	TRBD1	CASSPDRGTEAFF	TGTGCCAGCAGCCCGGACAGGGGCACTGAAGCTTTCTTT
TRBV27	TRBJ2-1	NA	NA	CASSGRGERYNEQFF	TGTGCCAGCAGTGGGCGTGGGGAGAGGTACAATGAGCAGTTCTTC
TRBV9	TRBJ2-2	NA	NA	CASSVSYGELFF	TGTGCCAGCAGCGTCTCGTACGGGGAGCTGTTTTTT
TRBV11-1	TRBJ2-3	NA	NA	CASRPGGASTDTQYF	TGTGCCAGTCGACCCGGCGGGGCTAGCACAGATACGCAGTATTTT
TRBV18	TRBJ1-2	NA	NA	CASSPQIDRSRGYTF	TGTGCCAGCTCACCACAAATAGACAGGTCGAGGGGCTACACCTTC
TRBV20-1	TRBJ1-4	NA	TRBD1	CSASSAGTGNEKLFF	TGCAGTGCTAGTTCCGCCGGGACAGGGAACGAAAAACTGTTTTTT
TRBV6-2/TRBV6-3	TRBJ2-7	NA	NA	CASSRTGTSRYEQYF	TGTGCCAGCAGTCGTACTGGGACATCTCGCTACGAGCAGTACTTC
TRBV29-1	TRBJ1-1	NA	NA	CSVEDGGNTEAFF	TGCAGCGTTGAAGACGGCGGGAACACTGAAGCTTTCTTT
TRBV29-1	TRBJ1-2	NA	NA	CSVELRDTLNYGYTF	TGCAGCGTTGAACTAAGGGACACGTTGAACTATGGCTACACCTTC
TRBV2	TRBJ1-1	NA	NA	CASRAGALNTEAFF	TGTGCCAGCCGCGCAGGGGCTTTGAACACTGAAGCTTTCTTT
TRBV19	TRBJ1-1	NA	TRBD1	CASTPDRARGEAFF	TGTGCCAGTACCCCAGACAGGGCGAGGGGTGAAGCTTTCTTT
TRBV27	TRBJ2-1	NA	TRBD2	CASSLGLAGFYNEQFF	TGTGCCAGCAGTTTAGGACTAGCGGGATTCTACAATGAGCAGTTCTTC
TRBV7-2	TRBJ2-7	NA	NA	CASSLWGGQTYEQYF	TGTGCCAGCAGCTTATGGGGGGGGCAGACCTACGAGCAGTACTTC
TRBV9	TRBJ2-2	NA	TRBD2	CASSVVSGGMNTGELFF	TGTGCCAGCAGCGTAGTGAGCGGGGGAATGAACACCGGGGAGCTGTTTTTT
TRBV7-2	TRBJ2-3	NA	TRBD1	CASSPSRGRDTQYF	TGTGCCAGCAGTCCTAGCAGGGGGCGGGATACGCAGTATTTT
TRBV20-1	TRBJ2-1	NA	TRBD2	CSASSGGARYNEQFF	TGCAGTGCTAGTAGCGGGGGGGCTAGATACAATGAGCAGTTCTTC
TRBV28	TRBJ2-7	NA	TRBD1	CASSWTGKRSYEQYF	TGTGCCAGCAGCTGGACAGGGAAGAGGTCCTACGAGCAGTACTTC
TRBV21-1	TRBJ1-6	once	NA	CASSSPSGTGYSPLHF	TGTGCCAGCAGCTCCCCTTCGGGGACAGGTTATTCACCCCTCCACTTT